Shown below are 13 T cell receptor beta chains from a single sample sequenced in a study of cytomegalovirus exposure and HLA in healthy donors. Primers: 60 Vbeta forward and 13 Jbeta reverse. TCRdb's table, derived via immunoSEQ multiplex PCR, lists solely in-frame clones and lacks some. The repertoire holds 110,000 to 150,000 clones, with approximately 9% as singletons. Sequencing was done on a sample of PBMCs. The receptors derive from a male donor in good health and CMV-seronegative.

The chain couples TRBV19 to TRBJ2-2, with 7 bases lining up with TRBD2. Germline V gene lookup returns CDR1 LNHDA and CDR2 SQIVND (reference sequence). V lost 1 base and J lost 3; bases outside the gene matches: 5. This CDR3 has 16 residues. As DNA, the CDR3 is TGTGCCAGTAGTATAGCCCCACTAGCGTACACCGGGGAGCTGTTTTTT. Translating it yields CASSIAPLAYTGELFF.

This clone was observed a handful of times. This rearrangement joins TRBV5-6 to TRBJ1-1; D is possibly TRBD1 (5 bases). CDR3 length equals 15 residues. V gave up 0 bases and J gave up 3 bases, with 12 bases separating them. The germline gives CDR1 SGHDT, CDR2 YYEEEE. In nucleotides, the CDR3 is TGTGCCAGCAGCTTGGTAAGGACACTGGACACTGAAGCTTTCTTT. Translating it yields CASSLVRTLDTEAFF. The full variable domain, its missing parts supplied by reference TRBV5-6 and TRBJ1-1, is DAGVTQSPTHLIKTRGQQVTLRCSPKSGHDTVSWYQQALGQGPQFIFQYYEEEERQRGNFPDRFSGHQFPNYSSELNVNALLLGDSALYLCASSLVRTLDTEAFFGQGTRLTVV.

This rearrangement joins TRBV13 to TRBJ1-4, with TRBD1 as a possible D gene (5 bases). Germline V gene lookup returns CDR1 PRHDT and CDR2 FYEKMQ (reference sequence). Trimming took off 3 bases at V and 4 bases at J, with 21 bases between the two ends. CDR3 length: 18 amino acids. Here the CDR3 reads CASSFTRGSPAGNEKLFF. The CDR3 DNA is TGTGCCAGCAGCTTCACCCGGGGGTCTCCGGCCGGTAATGAAAAACTGTTTTTT.

The chain recombines TRBV25-1 with TRBJ1-3; the D gene is possibly TRBD1 (6 bases). V shed 0 bases and J shed 7 bases, with 10 bases lying between them. Germline CDR1 is MGHDK and CDR2 is SYGVNS. The CDR3 contains 14 residues. The CDR3 DNA is TGTGCCAGCAGTGAATATAGGGGGTCGAACACCATATATTTT. Its protein product is CASSEYRGSNTIYF.

The CDR3 DNA reads as TGTGCCAGCAGTTTGCCTGACAGCCAGAACACTGAAGCTTTCTTT. It specifies CASSLPDSQNTEAFF. J is TRBJ1-1 and V is TRBV28; D possibly corresponds to TRBD1 (5 bases). The germline V gene has CDR1 MDHEN and CDR2 SYDVKM. The CDR3 is made up of 15 amino acids. V dropped 3 bases and J dropped 1 base, with 12 bases sitting between them.

This clone was seen a few times. The junction departs from germline at one end; a sequencing error may be responsible. The chain has TRBV28 and TRBJ2-7; 8 bases align to TRBD1. Germline assignment: CDR1 MDHEN and CDR2 SYDVKM. The length of the CDR3 is 14 residues. CDR3 protein: CASSLFTSRDRPNF. The CDR3 DNA reads as TGTGCCAGCAGTTTATTTACCTCTCGGGACAGGCCTAACTTC.

The rearrangement uses TRBV27 and TRBJ1-4, with 7 bases matching TRBD1. Germline values: CDR1 MNHEY, CDR2 SMNVEV (reference sequence). With 8 bases clipped from V and 7 bases from J, the junction kept 10 bases outside the gene matches. CDR3 length: 14 amino acids. CDR3: CASHGGQPSEKLFF. The CDR3 DNA is TGTGCCAGCCACGGGGGACAGCCGAGTGAAAAACTGTTTTTT. Drawing the rest from reference TRBV27 and TRBJ1-4, the complete variable domain is EAQVTQNPRYLITVTGKKLTVTCSQNMNHEYMSWYRQDPGLGLRQIYYSMNVEVTDKGDVPEGYKVSRKEKRNFPLILESPSPNQTSLYFCASHGGQPSEKLFFGSGTQLSVL.

This clone was counted a few times. The rearrangement joins TRBV28 to TRBJ1-1; a possible D gene is TRBD1 (5 bases). Trimming took off 5 bases at V and 1 base at J, with 11 bases between the two ends. Germline loops: CDR1 MDHEN, CDR2 SYDVKM. The CDR3 totals 14 residues. The CDR3 DNA reads as TGTGCCAGCAGTCCAATCAGGGAGAACACTGAAGCTTTCTTT. This gives the protein CASSPIRENTEAFF.

The V and J genes are TRBV2 and TRBJ1-1; D gene ambiguous. V dropped 4 bases and J dropped 2 bases, with 8 bases sitting between them. This CDR3 contains 13 residues. Germline CDR1 is SNHLY and CDR2 is FYNNEI. CDR3 loop: CASSAGLNTEAFF. DNA of the CDR3: TGTGCCAGCAGTGCGGGATTAAACACTGAAGCTTTCTTT.

The chain is built from TRBV2 and TRBJ2-7; 9 bases are shared with TRBD1. The germline CDR1 and CDR2 sequences are SNHLY and FYNNEI. Trimming at V came to 5 bases and at J to 5 bases, leaving 10 bases not matched to a gene. This CDR3 region has 15 residues. The DNA for the CDR3 is TGTGCCAGCAGTTCGGACAGGGGTGAACTCAACGAGCAGTACTTC. It yields the protein CASSSDRGELNEQYF.

This clone appeared a few times. The rearrangement uses TRBV6-1 and TRBJ2-5; TRBD2 matches 7 bases. The V gene end was trimmed by 2 bases and the J gene end by 2 bases; junction bases not matched to a gene: 8. Looked up from germline, CDR1 is MNHNS and CDR2 is SASEGT. The CDR3 loop spans 16 amino acids. DNA for the CDR3: TGTGCCAGCAGTGAACATACTACTAGCGAGCAAGAGACCCAGTACTTC. It yields the protein CASSEHTTSEQETQYF.

This chain joins TRBV29-1 and TRBJ2-7; maybe TRBD1 (6 bases). V gave up 7 bases and J gave up 2 bases, with 12 bases separating them. Germline lookup yields CDR1 SQVTM and CDR2 ANQGSEA. There are 12 residues in the CDR3. CDR3 DNA: TGCAGCGCAGAGACAGGACCCTACGAGCAGTACTTC. It yields the protein CSAETGPYEQYF.

This clone has a handful of counts. The genes are TRBV27 and TRBJ1-1, with D uncertain. In germline, CDR1 is MNHEY, CDR2 SMNVEV (reference sequence). CDR3 length equals 14 residues. Trimming took off 0 bases at V and 10 bases at J, with 15 bases between the two ends. DNA for the CDR3: TGTGCCAGCAGTTTATCGGTCAGCCCGGGAGCAGCTTTCTTT. Translated, it gives CASSLSVSPGAAFF.